A single sample gave rise to the 21 T cell receptor beta chains below, sequenced in a study of T-cell memory formation after mild COVID-19. Each CDR3 protein gets one entry after TCRdb re-called the 5' RACE reads with MiXCR. This sample carries around 340,000 distinct CDR3 sequences, roughly an eighth of them seen once, and the ten largest clones take roughly 20%. Sequencing was performed on PBMCs or a T cell subset sorted from them (not recorded which). These receptors were taken from a man aged 18 to 29 who had mild COVID-19 (a few samples of this study predate the infection). Cell type and time point are not known.

This clonotype was recorded many times. The CDR3 DNA reads TGTGCCAGCAGCTTAGGTTCGCGGGGCTCCGGCCAGCCCCAGCATTTT. Translated, it gives CASSLGSRGSGQPQHF. The rearrangement joins TRBV7-2 to TRBJ1-5; a weak D match, TRBD1 (5 bases). V was pared by 1 base and J by 7 bases, with 17 bases between. Germline lookup yields CDR1 SGHTA and CDR2 FQGNSA. The CDR3 is made up of 16 amino acids.

This clonotype was counted a few times. The chain couples TRBV25-1 to TRBJ1-1; 8 nucleotides align to TRBD1. The trim removed 3 bases at V and 1 base at J, leaving 4 bases unmatched. The CDR3 totals 15 residues. CDR1 is MGHDK, CDR2 SYGVNS, per germline. The CDR3 nucleotides are TGTGCCAGCAGTGACGGACAGGGTGGGAACACTGAAGCTTTCTTT. Translated, it gives CASSDGQGGNTEAFF.

This clonotype was detected a few times. V usage is TRBV14 and J usage is TRBJ2-7; D remains unclear. V lost 3 bases and J 0 bases, leaving 6 bases between the germline ends. The germline gives CDR1 SGHDN, CDR2 FVKESK. The CDR3 is 13 residues long. CDR3 nucleotides: TGTGCCAGCAGCCAGGGGTTCTCCTACGAGCAGTACTTC. Its protein is CASSQGFSYEQYF.

This clonotype was found many times. The chain couples TRBV30 to TRBJ2-7; either TRBD1 or TRBD2 may fit D (5 bases each). V lost 5 bases, J lost 2 bases, and 7 bases lay in between. Germline lookup yields CDR1 GTSNPN and CDR2 SVGIG (reference sequence). The CDR3 consists of 11 residues. In DNA, the CDR3 is TGTGCCTGGGGGGACGCCTACGAGCAGTACTTC. Translation: CAWGDAYEQYF.

At least ten counts were recorded for this clonotype. The rearrangement links TRBV5-1 to TRBJ2-2; no firm D call. V lost 0 bases and J 4 bases, leaving 7 bases between the germline ends. The CDR3 is made up of 14 amino acids. Germline V gives CDR1 SGHRS, CDR2 YFSETQ. In DNA, the CDR3 is TGCGCCAGCAGCTTGGACAGACCCACCGGGGAGCTGTTTTTT. Protein product: CASSLDRPTGELFF.

CDR3 nucleotide sequence: TGTGCCAGCAGCGGCGGGACACTCAATCAGCCCCAGCATTTT. This sequence encodes CASSGGTLNQPQHF. The chain couples TRBV6-2 or TRBV6-3 to TRBJ1-5; possibly TRBD1 for D (6 bases). Germline V gene lookup returns CDR1 MNHEY and CDR2 SVGEGT. Trimming shortened V by 6 bases and J by 3 bases, and 12 bases separated the two germline ends. The CDR3 has 14 amino acids.

This chain joins TRBV6-5 and TRBJ2-1, with 11 nucleotides matching TRBD2. CDR3 size: 18 residues. Per germline, CDR1 MNHEY and CDR2 SVGAGI. The V segment lost 0 bases and the J segment 1 base; nucleotides outside the gene matches: 5. Here the CDR3 DNA reads TGTGCCAGCAGTTACTCTAGCGGGGGGGCCGAGTCCTACAATGAGCAGTTCTTC. Its translation is CASSYSSGGAESYNEQFF.

The V gene is TRBV27, the J gene TRBJ2-6; D gene uncertain. With 6 bases removed from V and 0 bases from J, the gap between germline ends came to 12 bases. This CDR3 comprises 16 residues. Germline values: CDR1 MNHEY, CDR2 SMNVEV (reference sequence). CDR3 nucleotide sequence: TGTGCCAGCAGCTCAGGTGGGCACTCTGGGGCCAACGTCCTGACTTTC. Protein sequence: CASSSGGHSGANVLTF.

This chain links TRBV6-6 with TRBJ1-2; 8 bases line up with TRBD1. The CDR3 sequence is 13 residues long. The germline V gene has CDR1 MNHNY and CDR2 SVGAGI (reference sequence). The ends lost 7 bases at V and 7 bases at J; junction bases unmatched: 8. Written as DNA, the CDR3 is TGTGCCAGCACCCCAGGGGGCGCGGGTGGCTACACCTTC. Amino acids: CASTPGGAGGYTF.

This clonotype was seen a handful of times. The rearrangement links TRBV7-2 to TRBJ2-1, with TRBD2 identical over 8 bases. This CDR3 is 12 amino acids long. The V and J ends lost 6 bases and 15 bases, in that order; junction bases with no gene match: 10. The germline V gene has CDR1 SGHTA and CDR2 FQGNSA. For the CDR3, the DNA is TGTGCCAGCAGGATGCCGGGGGGGGCTGTGTTCTTC. Translating gives CASRMPGGAVFF.

This clonotype was detected a few times. The chain is built from TRBV6-2 or TRBV6-3 and TRBJ1-5, with no clear D. Germline loops: CDR1 MNHEY, CDR2 SVGEGT. Deletions cut 1 base from V and 6 bases from J, with 4 bases between. The CDR3 has 12 residues. DNA of the CDR3: TGTGCCAGCAGTTACTTCACTCAGCCCCAGCATTTT. It yields the protein CASSYFTQPQHF.

This clonotype was observed a few times. This sequence joins TRBV28 and TRBJ2-5; TRBD1 matches at 11 bases. V lost 5 bases, J lost 1 base, and 3 bases stayed unmatched. The CDR3 has 15 residues. Germline assignment: CDR1 MDHEN and CDR2 SYDVKM. The CDR3 nucleotides are TGTGCCAGCAGTGGAGGACAGGGGGCCCAAGAGACCCAGTACTTC. Translated, it gives CASSGGQGAQETQYF.

The gene calls are TRBV4-3 and TRBJ1-1; possible D gene TRBD1, 6 bases. The CDR3 is 14 residues long. V was pared by 0 bases and J by 3 bases, with 8 bases between. Germline V lookup: CDR1 LGHNA, CDR2 YSLEER. CDR3 coding DNA: TGCGCCAGCAGCCAAGATCCAGGGGACACTGAAGCTTTCTTT. It encodes CASSQDPGDTEAFF.

V is TRBV10-2 and J is TRBJ2-5; D unresolved. The CDR3 has 14 residues. V lost 8 bases and J lost 4, with 17 bases in between. The germline CDR1 and CDR2 sequences are WSHSY and SAAADI. This CDR3 is CASVLDLAGETQYF. For the CDR3, the DNA is TGCGCCAGCGTTTTAGACCTGGCCGGAGAGACCCAGTACTTC.

V usage is TRBV12-3 or TRBV12-4 and J usage is TRBJ2-1; D is undetermined. Trimming took 6 bases from V and 5 from J, leaving 20 bases between them. This CDR3 has 16 residues. DNA of the CDR3: TGTGCCAGCAGGCTCCCGACCCCCTACCTAGACAATGAGCAGTTCTTC. Protein sequence: CASRLPTPYLDNEQFF.

This clonotype has a handful of counts. The chain carries TRBV5-1 and TRBJ2-1; a possible D gene is TRBD2 (5 bases). Per the germline V gene, CDR1 is SGHRS and CDR2 is YFSETQ. The CDR3 totals 17 residues. The V end lost 2 bases, the J end lost 0 bases, and 15 bases lay between the germline ends. CDR3 DNA sequence: TGCGCCAGCAGCTTACTGGAGCGGCTCCGCTCCTACAATGAGCAGTTCTTC. Encoded protein: CASSLLERLRSYNEQFF. Based on the CDR3 plus reference TRBV5-1 and TRBJ2-1, the full variable domain is KAGVTQTPRYLIKTRGQQVTLSCSPISGHRSVSWYQQTPGQGLQFLFEYFSETQRNKGNFPGRFSGRQFSNSRSEMNVSTLELGDSALYLCASSLLERLRSYNEQFFGPGTRLTVL.

This clonotype was observed a few times. The genes are TRBV5-1 and TRBJ2-3; 7 bases fit TRBD1. The CDR3 totals 17 residues. CDR1 and CDR2 (germline): SGHRS, YFSETQ. V trimming: 6 bases; J trimming: 3 bases; junction bases outside the gene matches: 16. CDR3: CASKPLHSGGTTDTQYF. The DNA for the CDR3 is TGCGCCAGCAAACCCCTCCACTCAGGGGGTACGACAGATACGCAGTATTTT.

This clonotype was found once. The chain carries TRBV18 and TRBJ2-5; maybe TRBD1 (5 bases). Per the germline V gene, CDR1 is KGHSH and CDR2 is LQKENI. The CDR3 consists of 14 residues. Trimming removed 0 bases from V and 1 base from J, with 6 bases in between. The DNA for the CDR3 is TGTGCCAGCTCACCACCCACAGGCCAAGAGACCCAGTACTTC. Its translation: CASSPPTGQETQYF. Full variable domain (outside the CDR3, taken from reference TRBV18 and TRBJ2-5): NAGVMQNPRHLVRRRGQEARLRCSPMKGHSHVYWYRQLPEEGLKFMVYLQKENIIDESGMPKERFSAEFPKEGPSILRIQQVVRGDSAAYFCASSPPTGQETQYFGPGTRLLVL.

This clonotype occurred a few times. The J gene is TRBJ2-3, the V gene TRBV5-6; D is perhaps TRBD2 (7 bases). The CDR3 covers 17 residues. Trimming cost V 0 bases and J 0 bases, with 14 bases left between them. Germline CDR1 is SGHDT and CDR2 is YYEEEE. CDR3 sequence: CASSLVTGGLSTDTQYF. Here the CDR3 DNA reads TGTGCCAGCAGCTTGGTGACCGGGGGGCTCAGCACAGATACGCAGTATTTT.

The gene calls are TRBV7-2 and TRBJ2-1; perhaps TRBD2 as D (5 bases). Trimming took off 4 bases at V and 5 bases at J, with 36 bases between the two ends. The CDR3 runs 22 residues. Germline values: CDR1 SGHTA, CDR2 FQGNSA. In nucleotides, the CDR3 is TGTGCCAGCAGCTCACCCCGGAGAATGGGGAGACCGTCGATATACTCTGACAATGAGCAGTTCTTC. Residues: CASSSPRRMGRPSIYSDNEQFF.

This clonotype was observed a handful of times. The chain links TRBV6-2 or TRBV6-3 to TRBJ1-1; 8 bases map to TRBD1. Trimming took 5 bases from V and 1 from J; bases not matched to a gene: 3. Looked up from germline, CDR1 is MNHEY and CDR2 is SVGEGT. The CDR3 loop spans 14 amino acids. CDR3 amino acids: CASSAGGENTEAFF. CDR3 DNA: TGTGCCAGCAGTGCAGGGGGCGAGAACACTGAAGCTTTCTTT.